What follows is one T cell receptor (beta chain) and its context. What it binds is not known. V was shortened by 2 bases and J by 3 bases, with 5 bases between the two germline ends. The CDR3 runs 13 residues. CDR1 and CDR2 from the germline V gene are SGHTA and FQGTGA. Measured with immunoSEQ multiplex PCR; TCRdb has only the in-frame clones, and not every one. The data contain fewer than 200,000 clones, around 93% of them singletons. The sample belongs to a study of T cell responses to AZD1222 COVID-19 vaccine. Looking at the study overall: Second-dose intervals near 4 or 12 weeks were combined. Points from the study as a whole: Reportedly, close to half of spike-specific TCRs are directed against unmutated variant regions. A rise in Spike-specific TCR breadth and depth followed two AZD1222 doses. Just 5 or 6 AZD1222 recipients tested seropositive at baseline.

This specimen was peripheral blood, taken on day 0 of AZD1222 vaccination. This sequence originates from an adult in good health. The chain has TRBV7-3 and TRBJ1-3, with unresolved D. The chain's CDR3 is CASSLYFGNTIYF. CDR3 nucleotide sequence: TGTGCCAGCAGCTTATACTTTGGAAACACCATATATTTT.